These 29 T cell receptor beta chains came from one sample sequenced in a study of OX40 agonist ivuxolimab in advanced cancers. Clones were sequenced by immunoSEQ multiplex PCR, and TCRdb holds only the in-frame ones, with some missing. This table has about 72,000 clones, 80% to 90% appearing once. The material sequenced was CD4+ or CD8+ T cells sorted from blood, taken in a trial of the OX40 agonist ivuxolimab. Receptor source: an adult with an advanced solid tumor such as melanoma, head and neck, liver or kidney cancer.

DNA for the CDR3: TGTGCCAGCAGCCTTCTTGGGCGGGGGGTTGAGACCCAGTACTTC. Protein product: CASSLLGRGVETQYF. This chain uses TRBV7-9 with TRBJ2-5; 8 bases are a match to TRBD2. Germline CDR1 SEHNR, CDR2 FQNEAQ (reference sequence). The CDR3 is made up of 15 amino acids. V gave up 5 bases and J gave up 5 bases; unmatched junction bases: 10. Drawing the rest from reference TRBV7-9 and TRBJ2-5, the complete variable domain is DTGVSQNPRHKITKRGQNVTFRCDPISEHNRLYWYRQTLGQGPEFLTYFQNEAQLEKSRLLSDRFSAERPKGSFSTLEIQRTEQGDSAMYLCASSLLGRGVETQYFGPGTRLLVL.

This chain connects TRBV7-2 to TRBJ1-2; D possibly corresponds to TRBD1 (5 bases). Trimming left V 3 bases short and J 5 bases short, with 25 bases between. The CDR3 runs 18 residues. The germline CDR1 and CDR2 sequences are SGHTA and FQGNSA. CDR3 protein: CASSFGAGWPPPLYGYTF. The CDR3 region has the DNA TGTGCCAGCAGCTTTGGGGCGGGCTGGCCACCCCCACTATATGGCTACACCTTC.

The chain carries TRBV11-2 and TRBJ2-3; 9 bases match TRBD2. The germline gives CDR1 SGHAT, CDR2 FQNNGV. V lost 4 bases, J lost 5 bases, and 7 bases stayed unmatched. This CDR3 region has 15 residues. The CDR3 protein is CASSSIAGVGDTQYF. The CDR3 coding sequence is TGTGCCAGCAGCTCCATAGCGGGAGTGGGAGATACGCAGTATTTT.

This clone was counted only a few times. V gene TRBV2 combines with J gene TRBJ1-1, with a weak D call TRBD1 (5 bases). This CDR3 comprises 13 residues. CDR1 and CDR2 from the germline V gene are SNHLY and FYNNEI. Trimming stripped 4 bases from V and 2 bases from J, with 8 bases between. CDR3 nucleotide sequence: TGTGCCAGCAGTGTAGGGACCAACACTGAAGCTTTCTTT. It yields the protein CASSVGTNTEAFF.

The V call is TRBV11-2, the J call TRBJ2-1, with 7 bases fitting TRBD2. The V and J ends lost 6 bases and 0 bases, in that order; junction bases with no gene match: 5. The CDR3 runs to 15 residues. Germline values: CDR1 SGHAT, CDR2 FQNNGV. The CDR3 DNA reads TGTGCCAGCAGGGGAGCGGGGTACTCCTACAATGAGCAGTTCTTC. Translation gives CASRGAGYSYNEQFF.

This clone was counted at least ten times. The chain is built from TRBV27 and TRBJ2-7, with D uncertain. Trimming stripped 2 bases from V and 7 bases from J, with 6 bases between. CDR1 is MNHEY, CDR2 SMNVEV, per germline (reference sequence). The CDR3 consists of 11 residues. CDR3: CASSLNGEQYF. The CDR3 DNA reads TGTGCCAGCAGTTTAAATGGGGAGCAGTACTTC.

The chain is built from TRBV6-1 and TRBJ2-1; a weak D match, TRBD2 (6 bases). Trimming removed 3 bases at V and 6 bases at J, with 12 bases between. The CDR3 length is 14 residues. Germline V gene sequence: CDR1 MNHNS, CDR2 SASEGT. CDR3 residues: CASSDGTWGNEQFF. The CDR3 DNA follows: TGTGCCAGCAGTGACGGGACTTGGGGCAATGAGCAGTTCTTC.

The rearrangement uses TRBV18 and TRBJ1-4, with 8 bases that match TRBD1. The V gene end was trimmed by 6 bases and the J gene end by 8 bases; junction bases not matched to a gene: 11. The germline V gene has CDR1 KGHSH and CDR2 LQKENI. This CDR3 is 15 amino acids long. CDR3 residues: CASSPGDRRKEKLFF. CDR3 sequence (DNA): TGTGCCAGCTCTCCCGGGGACAGGAGGAAAGAAAAACTGTTTTTT.

The V and J genes are TRBV15 and TRBJ2-1; 9 bases match TRBD2. The CDR3 extends over 14 amino acids. CDR1 and CDR2 (germline): LNHNV, YYDKDF (reference sequence). The J segment lost 9 bases and the V segment lost 3 bases, leaving 6 bases of the junction unmatched. The CDR3 DNA reads TGTGCCACCAGCAGTTTAGCGGGAGCGCTTGAGCAGTTCTTC. This sequence encodes CATSSLAGALEQFF.

This clone was recorded once. The CDR3 sequence is CASKLQTNTGELFF. In nucleotides, the CDR3 is TGTGCCAGTAAATTGCAGACAAACACCGGGGAGCTGTTTTTT. The gene calls are TRBV19 and TRBJ2-2; no clear D. Germline values: CDR1 LNHDA, CDR2 SQIVND (reference sequence). V was clipped by 7 bases and J by 2 bases, with 11 bases between them. The CDR3 extends over 14 amino acids.

The chain employs TRBV28 and TRBJ1-1, with D possibly matching TRBD1 (5 bases). The V end lost 1 base, the J end lost 6 bases, and 15 bases lay between the germline ends. CDR1 and CDR2 from the germline V gene are MDHEN and SYDVKM. This CDR3 is built from 15 residues. CDR3 nucleotide sequence: TGTGCCAGCAGTTTATCTCGGGGCTGGCGTTCTGAAGCTTTCTTT. It yields the protein CASSLSRGWRSEAFF.

CDR3 DNA: TGTGCCAGCAGAGGCGGACAGGAGCTATATGGCTACACCTTC. Translating gives CASRGGQELYGYTF. The chain couples TRBV2 to TRBJ1-2; TRBD1 matches at 7 bases. Trimming took 6 bases from V and 5 from J; bases not matched to a gene: 9. Germline values: CDR1 SNHLY, CDR2 FYNNEI. This CDR3 comprises 14 residues.

The chain uses TRBV6-5 and TRBJ2-7; D is perhaps TRBD2 (5 bases). Trimming left V 0 bases short and J 6 bases short, with 15 bases between. The V gene's germline CDR1 is MNHEY and CDR2 SVGAGI. This CDR3 contains 15 residues. The CDR3, as DNA: TGTGCCAGCAGTTACTCGGCGGTCGGACTGGTCGAGCAGTACTTC. Translating it yields CASSYSAVGLVEQYF.

A note on this clone: The sample holds other DNA sequences that translate to the same CDR3. This sequence joins TRBV18 and TRBJ2-1, with TRBD2 matching 7 bases. J gave up 4 bases and V 1 base, and 4 bases lay outside the gene matches. The germline V gene has CDR1 KGHSH and CDR2 LQKENI. The CDR3 runs to 15 residues. CDR3 loop: CASSPLAGAYNEQFF. As DNA, the CDR3 is TGTGCCAGCTCACCACTAGCGGGTGCATACAATGAGCAGTTCTTC.

This sequence joins TRBV18 and TRBJ2-7, with 12 bases aligning to TRBD1. The CDR3 spans 15 residues. Per the germline V gene, CDR1 is KGHSH and CDR2 is LQKENI. V lost 5 bases and J lost 6; bases outside the gene matches: 8. In nucleotides, the CDR3 is TGTGCCAGCTCATCGGGACAGGGGGCCGATGGCGAGCAGTACTTC. Translated, it gives CASSSGQGADGEQYF.

The chain is built from TRBV5-1 and TRBJ1-1, with TRBD1 matching over 8 bases. CDR1 and CDR2 (germline): SGHRS, YFSETQ. V shed 4 bases, J shed 5 bases, and the junction held 4 bases outside the gene matches. CDR3 length: 13 amino acids. The CDR3 here is CASSVQGGTEAFF. For the CDR3, the DNA is TGCGCCAGCAGCGTACAGGGGGGGACTGAAGCTTTCTTT. The full variable domain, with the rest looked up from reference TRBV5-1 and TRBJ1-1, is KAGVTQTPRYLIKTRGQQVTLSCSPISGHRSVSWYQQTPGQGLQFLFEYFSETQRNKGNFPGRFSGRQFSNSRSEMNVSTLELGDSALYLCASSVQGGTEAFFGQGTRLTVV.

The chain uses TRBV7-3 and TRBJ2-1, with D unclear. V lost 8 bases and J lost 0, with 8 bases in between. The CDR3 sequence is 13 residues long. Germline loops: CDR1 SGHTA, CDR2 FQGTGA. CDR3 in amino acids: CASGPSSYNEQFF. CDR3 coding DNA: TGTGCCAGCGGCCCTAGCTCCTACAATGAGCAGTTCTTC.

V usage is TRBV7-8 and J usage is TRBJ2-1, with 9 positions matching TRBD1. Germline values: CDR1 SGHVS, CDR2 FQNEAQ. The CDR3 has 18 amino acids. J lost 1 base, V lost 4 bases, and 11 bases had no gene match. The CDR3 loop is CASSYYPLGQGSYNEQFF. The CDR3 nucleotides are TGTGCCAGCAGCTATTACCCCTTAGGACAGGGGTCCTACAATGAGCAGTTCTTC. Combining the CDR3 with reference TRBV7-8 and TRBJ2-1 gives the whole variable domain GAGVSQSPRYKVAKRGQDVALRCDPISGHVSLFWYQQALGQGPEFLTYFQNEAQLDKSGLPSDRFFAERPEGSVSTLKIQRTQQEDSAVYLCASSYYPLGQGSYNEQFFGPGTRLTVL.

V gene TRBV10-3 combines with J gene TRBJ2-3; tentative D call: TRBD1 (6 bases). Germline lookup yields CDR1 ENHRY and CDR2 SYGVKD. The CDR3 has 14 amino acids. Trimming pared 5 bases from V and 0 bases from J, leaving 9 bases between. CDR3 nucleotide sequence: TGTGCCATCAGTTCAGGACAGAGCACAGATACGCAGTATTTT. It codes for CAISSGQSTDTQYF.

The sample holds one count of this clone. V and J are TRBV7-3 and TRBJ2-1; a weak D match, TRBD2 (6 bases). The germline V gene encodes CDR1 SGHTA and CDR2 FQGTGA. V was cut by 5 bases and J by 13 bases, with 18 bases left in between. The CDR3 is made up of 13 amino acids. This CDR3 is CASSISTGERQFF. As DNA, the CDR3 is TGTGCCAGCAGCATTTCAACGGGAGAGCGTCAGTTCTTC.

The V call is TRBV7-6, the J call TRBJ1-6; weak D call: TRBD1 (5 bases). CDR1 and CDR2 from the germline V gene are SGHVS and FNYEAQ. This CDR3 contains 14 residues. V was clipped by 4 bases and J by 13 bases, with 17 bases between them. The CDR3 loop reads CASSSRDSQQPLHF. In DNA, the CDR3 is TGTGCCAGCAGCTCCCGGGACTCCCAGCAGCCCCTCCACTTT.

The J gene is TRBJ1-5, the V gene TRBV7-2, with D maybe TRBD1 (5 bases). Trimming took off 2 bases at V and 5 bases at J, with 10 bases between the two ends. CDR1 is SGHTA, CDR2 FQGNSA, per germline. The CDR3 covers 14 residues. CDR3 nucleotide sequence: TGTGCCAGCAGCTTAAGCCCAGGGTATCAGCCCCAGCATTTT. Amino acids: CASSLSPGYQPQHF.

The rearrangement uses TRBV9 and TRBJ2-3; no reliable D call. Deletions cut 3 bases from V and 6 bases from J, with 14 bases between. This CDR3 region has 14 residues. The V gene's germline CDR1 is SGDLS and CDR2 YYNGEE. CDR3: CASSERHQGDTQYF. CDR3 bases: TGTGCCAGCAGCGAGCGACACCAAGGCGATACGCAGTATTTT.

This clone was observed once. The chain combines TRBV2 with TRBJ2-5; D gene ambiguous. Germline CDR1 SNHLY, CDR2 FYNNEI. The CDR3 spans 13 residues. V shed 4 bases and J shed 1 base, with 7 bases lying between them. CDR3 DNA sequence: TGTGCCAGCAGTGGGGCAGTCCAAGAGACCCAGTACTTC. This gives the protein CASSGAVQETQYF.

The chain employs TRBV10-1 and TRBJ1-3, with D possibly TRBD1 on 6 matching bases. The V and J ends lost 10 bases and 5 bases respectively, with 21 bases between them. The CDR3 is 15 residues long. In germline, CDR1 is WNHNN, CDR2 SYGVQD (reference sequence). The CDR3 region has the DNA TGCGCCAAGTATACAGGGCCACGCACGAGAAACACCATATATTTT. This sequence encodes CAKYTGPRTRNTIYF.

The chain has TRBV28 and TRBJ1-5; 8 bases line up with TRBD1. CDR1 MDHEN and CDR2 SYDVKM come from the germline V gene. Unmatched junction bases numbered 8, after V lost 5 bases and J lost 5 bases. This CDR3 is 15 amino acids long. The CDR3 sequence is CASSPSTGVHQPQHF. CDR3 DNA sequence: TGTGCCAGCAGTCCCTCGACAGGGGTCCATCAGCCCCAGCATTTT. Full variable domain (rest looked up from reference TRBV28 and TRBJ1-5): DVKVTQSSRYLVKRTGEKVFLECVQDMDHENMFWYRQDPGLGLRLIYFSYDVKMKEKGDIPEGYSVSREKKERFSLILESASTNQTSMYLCASSPSTGVHQPQHFGDGTRLSIL.

This clone was counted a few times. This chain links TRBV30 with TRBJ1-5; TRBD1 is a possible D gene (6 bases). CDR1 and CDR2 (germline): GTSNPN, SVGIG (reference sequence). This CDR3 contains 14 residues. Trimming took off 2 bases at V and 2 bases at J, with 10 bases between the two ends. The CDR3 bases are TGTGCCTGGAGTACCAGGGGAGGCAATCAGCCCCAGCATTTT. Protein product: CAWSTRGGNQPQHF.

As regards this clone: The junction and the germline gene differ at one end; a read error may be behind it. The rearrangement uses TRBV7-7 and TRBJ2-3; tentative D call: TRBD2 (5 bases). The CDR3 spans 13 residues. CDR1 and CDR2 from the germline V gene are SSHAT and FNYEAQ (reference sequence). CDR3 loop: CASSLGVADTQYF. The CDR3 DNA reads as TGTGCTAGCAGCTTGGGAGTCGCAGATACGCAGTATTTT.

The chain carries TRBV4-1 and TRBJ1-5, with 7 bases matching TRBD1. Germline V gene sequence: CDR1 MGHRA, CDR2 YSYEKL. CDR3 length: 20 amino acids. J was trimmed by 4 bases and V by 0 bases; bases with no gene match: 18. The CDR3 is CASSQDRPDRERDRNQPQHF. As DNA, the CDR3 is TGCGCCAGCAGCCAAGACCGGCCAGACAGGGAAAGGGATCGGAATCAGCCCCAGCATTTT.